The clone carrying this T cell receptor beta chain was picked up a small number of times. J lost 16 bases, V lost 5 bases, and 8 bases had no gene match. The germline gives CDR1 LGHNA, CDR2 YNFKEQ. The CDR3 is made up of 13 amino acids. This entry comes from a study of graft-versus-host responses after intestinal transplantation. The protocol was immunoSEQ multiplex PCR, while the TCRdb copy is restricted to in-frame clones and leaves out a portion. Here the sample spans more than 10,000 clones, 31% being singletons. This sequence originates from a human patient who was an organ donor for intestinal transplantation. The rearrangement links TRBV4-2 to TRBJ2-1; 13 bases fit TRBD2. Specimen: alloreactive CD4+ T cells from a mixed lymphocyte reaction culture, collected before transplantation. Subset of the sample: CFSE-low proliferating T cells sorted from roughly six-day pre-transplant mixed lymphocyte reaction (GvH or HvG direction). The CDR3 sequence: CASSARGLAGPFF. The CDR3 DNA follows: TGTGCCAGCAGCGCTAGGGGACTAGCGGGGCCCTTCTTC.